The T cell receptor beta chain under discussion was sequenced for a study of cytomegalovirus exposure and HLA in healthy donors. Study summary: Early on, a data release was issued that held 80 million or so unique TCRs from HLA-typed donors. The study's findings and limits: Roughly uniform depth of sequencing across donors was assumed in presence/absence analyses.

As regards this clone: Its antigen is undetermined.

The CDR3 extends over 13 amino acids. Per germline, CDR1 MNHEY and CDR2 SMNVEV (reference sequence). Deletions cut 8 bases from V and 2 bases from J, with 12 bases between. PCR employed 60 Vbeta and 13 Jbeta primers. Here immunoSEQ multiplex PCR was the method, and the copy in TCRdb shows in-frame clones only, minus some. The data contain some 190,000 clones, just under 75% of them singletons. The receptor's source is a woman aged 25 to 45 in good health and CMV-seropositive. Sequencing was done on a sample of PBMCs. V usage is TRBV27 and J usage is TRBJ1-1; D perhaps matches TRBD1 (5 bases). CDR3 sequence reads: CASQLTVNTEAFF. CDR3 nucleotides: TGTGCCAGCCAATTGACAGTAAACACTGAAGCTTTCTTT.